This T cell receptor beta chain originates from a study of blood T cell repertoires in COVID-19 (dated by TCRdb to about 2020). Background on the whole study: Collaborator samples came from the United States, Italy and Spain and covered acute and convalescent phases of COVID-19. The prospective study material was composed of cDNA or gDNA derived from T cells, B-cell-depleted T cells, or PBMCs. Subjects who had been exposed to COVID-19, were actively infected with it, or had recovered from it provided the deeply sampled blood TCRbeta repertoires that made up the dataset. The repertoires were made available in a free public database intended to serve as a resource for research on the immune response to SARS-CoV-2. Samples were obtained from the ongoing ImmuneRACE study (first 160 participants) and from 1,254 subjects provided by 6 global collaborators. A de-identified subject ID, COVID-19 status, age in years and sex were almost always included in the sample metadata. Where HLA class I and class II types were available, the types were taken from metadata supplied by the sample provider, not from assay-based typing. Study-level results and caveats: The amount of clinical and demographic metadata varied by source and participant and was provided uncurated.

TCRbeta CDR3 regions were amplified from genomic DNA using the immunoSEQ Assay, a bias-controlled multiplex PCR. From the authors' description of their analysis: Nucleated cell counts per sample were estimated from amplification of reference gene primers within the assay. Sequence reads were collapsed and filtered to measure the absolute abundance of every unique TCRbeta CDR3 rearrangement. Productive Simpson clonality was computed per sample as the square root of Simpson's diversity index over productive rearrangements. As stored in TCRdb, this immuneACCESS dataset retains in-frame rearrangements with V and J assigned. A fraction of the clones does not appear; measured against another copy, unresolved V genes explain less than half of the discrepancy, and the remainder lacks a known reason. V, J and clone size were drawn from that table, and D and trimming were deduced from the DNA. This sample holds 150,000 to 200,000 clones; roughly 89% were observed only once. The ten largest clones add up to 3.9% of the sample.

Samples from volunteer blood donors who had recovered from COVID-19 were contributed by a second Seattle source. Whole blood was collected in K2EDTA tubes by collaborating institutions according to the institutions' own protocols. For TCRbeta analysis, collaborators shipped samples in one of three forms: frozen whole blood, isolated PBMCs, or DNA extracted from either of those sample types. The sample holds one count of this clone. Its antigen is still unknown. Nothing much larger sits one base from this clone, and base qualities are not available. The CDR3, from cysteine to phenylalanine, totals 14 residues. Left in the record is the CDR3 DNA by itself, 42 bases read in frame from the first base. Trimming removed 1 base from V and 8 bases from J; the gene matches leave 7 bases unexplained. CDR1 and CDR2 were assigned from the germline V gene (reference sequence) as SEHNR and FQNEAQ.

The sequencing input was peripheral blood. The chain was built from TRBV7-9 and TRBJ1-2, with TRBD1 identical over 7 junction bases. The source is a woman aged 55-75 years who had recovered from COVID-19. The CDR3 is CASSLGTGSLGYTF. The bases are TGTGCCAGCAGCTTAGGGACAGGTTCCTTGGGCTACACCTTC.